The 14 T cell receptor beta chains presented below share a single source sample, sequenced in a study of T cell responses to AZD1222 COVID-19 vaccine. Repertoires were generated with immunoSEQ multiplex PCR, while TCRdb's copy carries only in-frame clones and drops some. Of some 120,000 clones listed, around 90% are singletons. This specimen consisted of peripheral blood, obtained on day 0 of AZD1222 vaccination. Source of these receptors: an adult in good health.

The chain is built from TRBV19 and TRBJ1-5; 10 positions agree with TRBD1. The V and J ends lost 5 bases and 3 bases, in that order; junction bases with no gene match: 19. The length of the CDR3 is 20 residues. The germline V gene encodes CDR1 LNHDA and CDR2 SQIVND (reference sequence). The CDR3 reads CASSPHLSVLGQGINQPQHF. DNA of the CDR3: TGTGCCAGTAGTCCCCATCTAAGCGTCTTGGGACAGGGGATCAATCAGCCCCAGCATTTT.

The genes are TRBV7-8 and TRBJ1-4, with D maybe TRBD1 (5 bases). The length of the CDR3 is 15 residues. Germline assignment: CDR1 SGHVS and CDR2 FQNEAQ. V was pared by 1 base and J by 8 bases, with 14 bases between. CDR3 nucleotides: TGTGCCAGCAGCTTAGGTCAGGGAAGGGGAGAAAAACTGTTTTTT. Translated, it gives CASSLGQGRGEKLFF.

The CDR3 is CASAVGRGTDTQYF. The CDR3 DNA follows: TGCGCCAGTGCCGTCGGCCGTGGCACAGATACGCAGTATTTT. The chain uses TRBV10-2 and TRBJ2-3; unclear D gene. The CDR3 consists of 14 residues. Germline V lookup: CDR1 WSHSY, CDR2 SAAADI. V was pared by 9 bases and J by 1 base, with 14 bases between.

This sequence joins TRBV28 and TRBJ2-7, with TRBD1 matching 8 bases. This CDR3 has 12 residues. J was trimmed by 4 bases and V by 8 bases; bases with no gene match: 4. The germline CDR1 and CDR2 sequences are MDHEN and SYDVKM. CDR3 protein: CASRDRPYEQYF. CDR3 in DNA: TGTGCCAGCCGGGACAGGCCTTACGAGCAGTACTTC.

This clone was observed once. The rearrangement uses TRBV9 and TRBJ2-3; TRBD2 matches 16 bases. V trimming: 4 bases; J trimming: 6 bases; junction bases outside the gene matches: 5. CDR3 length equals 16 residues. Germline V gene lookup returns CDR1 SGDLS and CDR2 YYNGEE. This chain's CDR3 is CASSPGTSGGADTQYF. DNA for the CDR3: TGTGCCAGCAGCCCGGGGACTAGCGGGGGGGCGGATACGCAGTATTTT.

CDR3 sequence (DNA): TGTGCCAGCAGCTTAGTTGCGGGGGGGAACTACGAGCAGTACTTC. It is translated as CASSLVAGGNYEQYF. The chain uses TRBV7-2 and TRBJ2-7; 9 positions match TRBD2. Germline CDR1 SGHTA, CDR2 FQGNSA. After removal of 1 base from V and 3 bases from J, the junction contained 4 bases not matched to a gene. This CDR3 is built from 15 residues.

This chain links TRBV14 with TRBJ2-2; TRBD1 matches at 9 bases. Germline CDR1 is SGHDN and CDR2 is FVKESK. With V trimmed by 4 bases and J by 5 bases, 5 bases remained unmatched. The CDR3 loop spans 15 amino acids. Here the CDR3 DNA reads TGTGCCAGCAGCCTACAGGGGGCTTGGACCGGGGAGCTGTTTTTT. It codes for CASSLQGAWTGELFF.

This chain connects TRBV6-1 to TRBJ1-2; D uncertain. The CDR3 runs to 14 residues. The V end was cut by 2 bases, the J end by 2 bases, with 9 bases between. CDR1 MNHNS and CDR2 SASEGT come from the germline V gene. The CDR3 DNA reads as TGTGCCAGCAGTGAATACAGTACCAACTATGGCTACACCTTC. It specifies CASSEYSTNYGYTF.

The chain joins TRBV19 to TRBJ2-1; tentatively, D is TRBD1 (6 bases). The germline V and J ends were trimmed by 1 base and 8 bases, with 12 bases remaining between them. The V gene's germline CDR1 is LNHDA and CDR2 SQIVND (reference sequence). CDR3 length equals 14 residues. CDR3 sequence reads: CASSIGGGIHEQFF. The CDR3 DNA reads TGTGCCAGTAGTATAGGTGGGGGCATACATGAGCAGTTCTTC.

The rearrangement links TRBV18 to TRBJ2-6; TRBD1 agrees at 8 bases. The trim removed 6 bases at V and 6 bases at J, leaving 22 bases unmatched. The length of the CDR3 is 20 residues. In germline, CDR1 is KGHSH, CDR2 LQKENI. This CDR3 is CASSQEPTGGLLVAANVLTF. The CDR3 DNA reads as TGTGCCAGCTCCCAGGAGCCCACAGGGGGTCTTTTGGTTGCGGCCAACGTCCTGACTTTC.

V and J are TRBV19 and TRBJ1-6, with TRBD1 matching over 9 bases. There are 14 residues in the CDR3. Looked up from germline, CDR1 is LNHDA and CDR2 is SQIVND (reference sequence). Trimming removed 5 bases from V and 9 bases from J; junction bases left unmatched: 5. CDR3 amino acids: CASSSGQGFSPLHF. CDR3 DNA sequence: TGTGCCAGTAGTTCCGGACAGGGGTTTTCACCCCTCCACTTT.

This chain joins TRBV7-7 and TRBJ2-7, with TRBD2 matching 12 bases. J lost 9 bases, V lost 5 bases, and 11 bases had no gene match. The CDR3 is 15 residues long. Germline V gene lookup returns CDR1 SSHAT and CDR2 FNYEAQ (reference sequence). CDR3 sequence reads: CASSPRLAGAPGQYF. CDR3 DNA sequence: TGTGCCAGCAGCCCCCGACTAGCGGGGGCCCCAGGGCAGTACTTC.

This clone was picked up a small number of times. The V and J genes are TRBV7-9 and TRBJ1-3; D is uncertain. The CDR3 contains 16 residues. From germline, CDR1 is SEHNR and CDR2 FQNEAQ (reference sequence). Deletions cut 0 bases from V and 0 bases from J, with 9 bases between. In DNA, the CDR3 is TGTGCCAGCAGCTTAGCCGGAGTTTACTCTGGAAACACCATATATTTT. Translation: CASSLAGVYSGNTIYF.

The chain carries TRBV10-3 and TRBJ2-5; 9 bases are a match to TRBD2. V shed 5 bases and J 4 bases; nucleotides not matched to a gene: 11. This CDR3 is 16 amino acids long. Germline V lookup: CDR1 ENHRY, CDR2 SYGVKD. The CDR3 coding sequence is TGTGCCATCAGTCCAAATCTAGCGGGGTCGGGAGAGACCCAGTACTTC. Translating it yields CAISPNLAGSGETQYF.